The 13 T cell receptor beta chains given below trace back to one sample, sequenced in a study of CD8+CD57+ T cells in acquired aplastic anemia. Patients chosen for sequencing had shown CD8+CD57+ cell expansion by flow cytometry. The study profiled TCR beta VDJ and CDR3 using genomic DNA as template. MiXCR, run by TCRdb on the reads, gives a single entry per CDR3 protein. The table has about 170,000 distinct CDR3 sequences, around half seen once. The sequenced sample consisted of sorted CD4+, CD8+, or CD8+CD57+ T cells (not recorded which) from PBMCs. These receptors were obtained from a human donor with aplastic anemia.

As regards this clonotype: This may be a read error: a much more frequent sequence differs by one nucleotide. This chain connects TRBV12-5 to TRBJ2-1, with 10 bases lining up with TRBD2. V lost 4 bases and J lost 5; bases outside the gene matches: 11. The germline V gene encodes CDR1 LGHNT and CDR2 FRNRAP. The CDR3 extends over 17 amino acids. CDR3 protein: CASGSVLSGGGDNEQFF. The CDR3 region has the DNA TGTGCTAGTGGTTCGGTACTAAGCGGGGGGGGCGACAATGAGCAGTTCTTC.

There are many counts of this clonotype. V is TRBV7-3 and J is TRBJ2-1, with 8 nucleotides matching TRBD1. CDR3 length: 17 amino acids. Germline-derived CDR1 and CDR2 are SGHTA and FQGTGA. J gave up 7 bases and V 0 bases, and 11 bases lay outside the gene matches. CDR3 loop: CASSLTGGRGLMNEQFF. Here the CDR3 DNA reads TGTGCCAGCAGCTTAACAGGTGGCAGGGGGCTAATGAATGAGCAGTTCTTC.

The chain uses TRBV29-1 and TRBJ2-1; 7 positions match TRBD2. The CDR3 covers 14 residues. The germline gives CDR1 SQVTM, CDR2 ANQGSEA. V trimming: 7 bases; J trimming: 5 bases; junction bases outside the gene matches: 11. The CDR3 loop reads CSGTGGDGNNEQFF. The CDR3 nucleotides read TGCAGCGGAACGGGAGGCGATGGAAACAATGAGCAGTTCTTC.

This rearrangement joins TRBV6-5 to TRBJ2-1; the match to TRBD2 covers 9 bases. Trimming removed 4 bases from V and 8 bases from J; junction bases left unmatched: 9. Germline lookup yields CDR1 MNHEY and CDR2 SVGAGI. The CDR3 sequence is 15 residues long. The CDR3 nucleotides read TGTGCCAGCAGTTCCTCAGCGGGAGGAGAGGATGAGCAGTTCTTC. It specifies CASSSSAGGEDEQFF.

This clonotype was counted many times. The V gene is TRBV6-1, the J gene TRBJ2-7; the match to TRBD2 covers 8 bases. After removal of 6 bases from V and 6 bases from J, the junction contained 13 bases not matched to a gene. Germline-derived CDR1 and CDR2 are MNHNS and SASEGT. There are 15 residues in the CDR3. The chain's CDR3 is CASSPAGGASLEQYF. The CDR3 nucleotides are TGTGCCAGCAGCCCCGCGGGGGGCGCATCCCTCGAGCAGTACTTC.

The sample holds many counts of this clonotype. The chain links TRBV7-6 to TRBJ1-1; TRBD1 might be the D (5 bases). CDR1 and CDR2 from the germline V gene are SGHVS and FNYEAQ. The CDR3 has 16 residues. Trimming removed 1 base at V and 4 bases at J, with 16 bases between. The CDR3 nucleotides are TGTGCCAGCAGCTTAGGTCGAGTTAGGGGTTCCACTGAAGCTTTCTTT. It is translated as CASSLGRVRGSTEAFF.

This sequence joins TRBV7-8 and TRBJ2-7; TRBD1 matches 11 bases. The CDR3 contains 18 residues. The V gene's germline CDR1 is SGHVS and CDR2 FQNEAQ. Trimming cost V 5 bases and J 2 bases; bases outside gene matches: 14. The CDR3 nucleotides are TGTGCCAGCAGCCCGGAGGGGTCTGGGACAGGGGGAACCTACGAGCAGTACTTC. Protein product: CASSPEGSGTGGTYEQYF.

The chain uses TRBV29-1 and TRBJ2-7, with D hard to call. Between the trimmed V and J ends, which lost 4 bases and 2 bases, there was a span of 24 bases. The germline gives CDR1 SQVTM, CDR2 ANQGSEA. The CDR3 length is 17 residues. The CDR3 spells CSVGFGVSRIRPYEQYF. CDR3 in DNA: TGCAGCGTTGGGTTTGGTGTCAGCCGTATAAGACCCTACGAGCAGTACTTC.

The rearrangement links TRBV15 to TRBJ2-4; D might be TRBD2 (5 bases). The germline V and J ends were trimmed by 1 base and 4 bases, with 14 bases remaining between them. The length of the CDR3 is 16 residues. Germline V CDR1 and CDR2: LNHNV, YYDKDF (reference sequence). This CDR3 is CATSRARLWEKNIQYF. The CDR3 DNA reads TGTGCCACCAGCAGAGCCCGCCTTTGGGAGAAAAACATTCAGTACTTC.

The rearrangement joins TRBV27 to TRBJ2-7, with 10 nucleotides matching TRBD2. Germline V gives CDR1 MNHEY, CDR2 SMNVEV (reference sequence). The CDR3 is 16 amino acids. The V and J ends lost 4 bases and 9 bases, in that order; junction bases with no gene match: 15. CDR3: CASSSASGGSASRQYF. CDR3 DNA sequence: TGTGCCAGCAGTTCGGCTAGCGGGGGATCGGCGAGTCGGCAGTACTTC.

This clonotype was observed many times. The V call is TRBV12-3 or TRBV12-4, the J call TRBJ1-5; weak D call: TRBD1 (6 bases). The ends were cut back, 8 bases at V and 6 bases at J, with 14 bases in the middle. This CDR3 has 13 residues. CDR3 protein: CASGYREGQPQHF. The CDR3 coding sequence is TGTGCCAGCGGCTACAGGGAGGGTCAGCCCCAGCATTTT.

In this sample, this clonotype turned up a few times. The CDR3, as DNA: TGTGCCAGCAGTGAAGGGAGCAGAAACATTCAGTACTTC. It codes for CASSEGSRNIQYF. The chain is built from TRBV6-1 and TRBJ2-4; D remains ambiguous. Trimming took 1 base from V and 6 from J, leaving 7 bases between them. The V gene's germline CDR1 is MNHNS and CDR2 SASEGT. This CDR3 region has 13 residues.

The rearrangement links TRBV30 to TRBJ1-1; D ambiguous. The V end was cut by 2 bases, the J end by 5 bases, with 6 bases between. Germline-derived CDR1 and CDR2 are GTSNPN and SVGIG (reference sequence). There are 11 residues in the CDR3. The CDR3 region is CAWSRGTEAFF. CDR3 in DNA: TGTGCCTGGAGTCGAGGAACTGAAGCTTTCTTT.